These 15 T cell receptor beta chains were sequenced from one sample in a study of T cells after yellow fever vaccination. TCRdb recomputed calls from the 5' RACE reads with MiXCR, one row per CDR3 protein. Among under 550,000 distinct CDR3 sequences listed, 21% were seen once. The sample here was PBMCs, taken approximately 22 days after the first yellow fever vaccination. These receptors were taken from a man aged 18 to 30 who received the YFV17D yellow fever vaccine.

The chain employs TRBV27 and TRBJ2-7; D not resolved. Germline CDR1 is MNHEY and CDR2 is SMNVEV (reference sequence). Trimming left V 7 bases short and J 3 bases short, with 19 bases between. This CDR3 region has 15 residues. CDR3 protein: CASMSLRTGNYEQYF. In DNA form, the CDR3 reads TGTGCCAGCATGTCTCTGAGGACGGGTAACTACGAGCAGTACTTC.

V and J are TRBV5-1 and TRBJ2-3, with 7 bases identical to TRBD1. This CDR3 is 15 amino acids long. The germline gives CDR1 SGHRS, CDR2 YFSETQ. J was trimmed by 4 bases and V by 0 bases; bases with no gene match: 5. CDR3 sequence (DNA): TGCGCCAGCAGCTTGGGACAGGGAAGCGCAGATACGCAGTATTTT. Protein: CASSLGQGSADTQYF.

CDR3 nucleotide sequence: TGCAGTGCTAGATTCTGGACAGGGGGGAATGAGCAGTTCTTC. Amino acid sequence: CSARFWTGGNEQFF. The V and J genes are TRBV20-1 and TRBJ2-1; TRBD1 matches at 10 bases. Trimming at V came to 2 bases and at J to 7 bases, leaving 5 bases not matched to a gene. The V gene's germline CDR1 is DFQATT and CDR2 SNEGSKA (reference sequence). The CDR3 is 14 amino acids.

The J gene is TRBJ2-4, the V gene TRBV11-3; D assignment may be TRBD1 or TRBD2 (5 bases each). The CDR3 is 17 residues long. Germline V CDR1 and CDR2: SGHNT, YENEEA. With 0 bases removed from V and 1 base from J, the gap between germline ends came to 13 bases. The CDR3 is CASSLDAGADAKNIQYF. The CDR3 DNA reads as TGTGCCAGCAGCTTAGATGCCGGGGCGGACGCCAAAAACATTCAGTACTTC.

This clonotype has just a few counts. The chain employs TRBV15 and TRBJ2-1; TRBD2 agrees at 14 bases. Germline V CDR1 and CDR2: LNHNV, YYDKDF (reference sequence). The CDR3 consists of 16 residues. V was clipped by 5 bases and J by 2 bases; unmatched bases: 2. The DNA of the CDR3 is TGTGCCACCAGCGTGGGACTAGCGGGAGCCTACAATGAGCAGTTCTTC. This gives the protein CATSVGLAGAYNEQFF.

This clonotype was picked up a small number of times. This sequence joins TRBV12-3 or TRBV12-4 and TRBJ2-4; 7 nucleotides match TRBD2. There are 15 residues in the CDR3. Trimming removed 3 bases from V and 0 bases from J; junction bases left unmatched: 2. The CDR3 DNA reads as TGTGCCAGCAGTTTCGGGAGGCTAGCCAAAAACATTCAGTACTTC. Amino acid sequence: CASSFGRLAKNIQYF.

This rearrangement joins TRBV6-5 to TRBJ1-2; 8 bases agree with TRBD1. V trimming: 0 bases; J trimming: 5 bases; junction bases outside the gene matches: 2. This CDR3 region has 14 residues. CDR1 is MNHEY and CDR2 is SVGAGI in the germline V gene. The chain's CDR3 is CASSYSRGRYGYTF. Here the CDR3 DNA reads TGTGCCAGCAGTTACTCCAGGGGGCGTTATGGCTACACCTTC.

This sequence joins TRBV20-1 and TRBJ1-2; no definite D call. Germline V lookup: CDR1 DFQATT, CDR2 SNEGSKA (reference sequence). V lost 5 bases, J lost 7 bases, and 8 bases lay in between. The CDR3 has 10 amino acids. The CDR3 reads CSAWEGGYTF. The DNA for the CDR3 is TGCAGTGCTTGGGAGGGTGGCTACACCTTC.

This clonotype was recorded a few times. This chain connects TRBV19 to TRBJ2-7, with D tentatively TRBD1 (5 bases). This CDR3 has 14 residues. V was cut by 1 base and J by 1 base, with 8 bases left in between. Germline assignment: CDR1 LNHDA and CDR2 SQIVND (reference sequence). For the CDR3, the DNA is TGTGCCAGTAGTATAGCAGCAGGGTCCTACGAGCAGTACGTC. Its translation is CASSIAAGSYEQYV.

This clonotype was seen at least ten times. CDR3: CASSLNYEQYV. The CDR3 nucleotides are TGTGCCAGCAGCCTTAACTACGAGCAGTACGTC. This chain joins TRBV7-4 and TRBJ2-7; D not certain. Germline lookup yields CDR1 SGHVT and CDR2 SQSDAQ. Trimming removed 5 bases at V and 3 bases at J, with 5 bases between. There are 11 residues in the CDR3.

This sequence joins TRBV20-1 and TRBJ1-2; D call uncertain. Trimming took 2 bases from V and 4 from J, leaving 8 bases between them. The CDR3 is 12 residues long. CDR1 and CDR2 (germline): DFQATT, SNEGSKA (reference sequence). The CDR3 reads CSARILSYGYTF. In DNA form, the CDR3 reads TGCAGTGCTAGAATCCTAAGCTATGGCTACACCTTC.

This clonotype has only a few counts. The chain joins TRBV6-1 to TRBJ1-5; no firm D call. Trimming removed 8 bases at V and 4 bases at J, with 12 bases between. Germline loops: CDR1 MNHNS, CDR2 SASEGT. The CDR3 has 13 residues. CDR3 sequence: CASAVSLNQPQHF. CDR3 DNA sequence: TGTGCCAGCGCAGTCAGCCTAAATCAGCCCCAGCATTTT.

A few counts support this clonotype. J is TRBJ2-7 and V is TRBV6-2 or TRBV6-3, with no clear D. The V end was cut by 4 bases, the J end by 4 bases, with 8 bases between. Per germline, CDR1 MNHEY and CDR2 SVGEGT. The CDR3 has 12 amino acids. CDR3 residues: CASSSAWYEQYF. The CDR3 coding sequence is TGTGCCAGCAGTTCTGCTTGGTACGAGCAGTACTTC.

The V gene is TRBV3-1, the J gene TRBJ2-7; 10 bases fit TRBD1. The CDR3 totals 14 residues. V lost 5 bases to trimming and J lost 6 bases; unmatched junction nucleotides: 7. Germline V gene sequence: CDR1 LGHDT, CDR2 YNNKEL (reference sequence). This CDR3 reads CASSEGTGVGEQYF. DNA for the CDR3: TGTGCCAGCAGCGAAGGGACAGGGGTGGGCGAGCAGTACTTC.

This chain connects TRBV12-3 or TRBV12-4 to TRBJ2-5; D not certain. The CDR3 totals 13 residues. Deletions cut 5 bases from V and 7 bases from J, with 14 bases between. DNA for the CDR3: TGTGCCAGCAGTCCCGGGCCTACTGGGACCCAGTACTTC. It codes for CASSPGPTGTQYF.